The clone carrying this TCR beta chain was counted a few times. The antigen is unknown. The germline V gene has CDR1 SGHTA and CDR2 FQGNSA. Trimming shortened V by 5 bases and J by 0 bases, and 14 bases separated the two germline ends. This CDR3 has 15 amino acids. This record belongs to a study of beta chain features in type 1 diabetes. Whole-study context: Summed over all samples, the examined sorted cells came to 95 million to 130 million. Study results and limitations: TCRB CDR3s were moderately but significantly shorter in Type 1 diabetes patients in all four CD4+ subsets.

Expressed TCRB transcripts got sequenced, as all isolated RNA was reverse transcribed. Naive, central memory and regulatory T cell samples produced a mean of about 3.5 million reads. TCRdb's copy holds only in-frame clones and misses some; the assay was immunoSEQ multiplex PCR. This sample has roughly 350,000 clones, with around 10% found just once. The specimen was naive CD4+ T cells from blood. The chain couples TRBV7-2 to TRBJ2-7; tentative D call: TRBD1 (5 bases). The receptor was isolated from a woman in her 30s in good health. The CDR3 here is CASSPSWGASYEQYF. CDR3 nucleotides: TGTGCCAGCAGCCCCTCCTGGGGCGCCTCCTACGAGCAGTACTTC. Together with reference TRBV7-2 and TRBJ2-7, the CDR3 gives the full variable domain: GAGVSQSPSNKVTEKGKDVELRCDPISGHTALYWYRQSLGQGLEFLIYFQGNSAPDKSGLPSDRFSAERTGGSVSTLTIQRTQQEDSAVYLCASSPSWGASYEQYFGPGTRLTVT.